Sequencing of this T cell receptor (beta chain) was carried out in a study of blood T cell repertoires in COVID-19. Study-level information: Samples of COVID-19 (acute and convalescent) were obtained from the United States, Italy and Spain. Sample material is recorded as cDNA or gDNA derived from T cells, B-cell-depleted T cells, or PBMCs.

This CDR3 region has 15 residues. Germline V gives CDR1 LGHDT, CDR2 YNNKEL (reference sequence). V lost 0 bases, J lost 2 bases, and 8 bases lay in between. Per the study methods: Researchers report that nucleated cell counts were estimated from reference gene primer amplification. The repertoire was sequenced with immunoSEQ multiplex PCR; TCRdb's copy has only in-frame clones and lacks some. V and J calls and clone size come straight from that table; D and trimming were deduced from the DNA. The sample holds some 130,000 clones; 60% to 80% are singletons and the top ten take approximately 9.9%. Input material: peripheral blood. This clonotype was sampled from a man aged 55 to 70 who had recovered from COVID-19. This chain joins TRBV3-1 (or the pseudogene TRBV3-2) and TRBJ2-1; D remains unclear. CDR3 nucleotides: TGTGCCAGCAGCCAAGAGCAGAATACCTACAATGAGCAGTTCTTC. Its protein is CASSQEQNTYNEQFF.